The rows below give T cell receptor beta chains drawn from one sample of a study of siplizumab effects on memory and regulatory T cells. Measured with immunoSEQ multiplex PCR; TCRdb has only the in-frame clones, and not every one. The repertoire consists of some 110,000 clones, with approximately 94% occurring once and the leading ten covering more than 0.3%. The sequenced sample was CD4+ T cells sorted from blood. The source of these receptors is a human donor in good health. The CDR3 runs from the conserved cysteine through the conserved F or W. Each record gives: D gene, V gene, J gene, clone size, CDR3 protein, CDR3 DNA. The D gene is left open where the match is weak. Clone size is not always given. Where it is, it says once, few, many or a class for expanded clones.

D gene: -
V gene: TRBV18
J gene: TRBJ2-2
clone size: -
CDR3 protein: CASSLSTPGRGTGELFF
CDR3 DNA: TGTGCCAGCTCACTCAGTACGCCGGGGCGGGGCACCGGGGAGCTGTTTTTT

D gene: -
V gene: TRBV6-1
J gene: TRBJ1-1
clone size: -
CDR3 protein: CASSEGVNTEAFF
CDR3 DNA: TGTGCCAGCAGTGAAGGTGTGAACACTGAAGCTTTCTTT

D gene: -
V gene: TRBV20-1
J gene: TRBJ2-7
clone size: -
CDR3 protein: CSAYTYEQYF
CDR3 DNA: TGCAGTGCTTATACTTACGAGCAGTACTTC

D gene: TRBD1
V gene: TRBV5-4
J gene: TRBJ1-6
clone size: -
CDR3 protein: CASSPGGGNSPLHF
CDR3 DNA: TGTGCCAGCAGCCCAGGGGGGGGTAATTCACCCCTCCACTTT

D gene: -
V gene: TRBV6-6
J gene: TRBJ2-7
clone size: -
CDR3 protein: CASSYTSRSGEQYF
CDR3 DNA: TGTGCCAGCAGTTACACGTCCAGGTCAGGCGAGCAGTACTTC

D gene: -
V gene: TRBV19
J gene: TRBJ1-1
clone size: -
CDR3 protein: CASSIVQGSEAFF
CDR3 DNA: TGTGCCAGTAGTATCGTACAGGGTTCTGAAGCTTTCTTT

D gene: -
V gene: TRBV5-5
J gene: TRBJ1-2
clone size: few
CDR3 protein: CASSFRGNYGYTF
CDR3 DNA: TGTGCCAGCAGCTTTAGGGGTAACTATGGCTACACCTTC

D gene: TRBD1
V gene: TRBV5-4
J gene: TRBJ1-3
clone size: once
CDR3 protein: CASSLQGAYGNTIYF
CDR3 DNA: TGTGCCAGCAGCTTACAGGGGGCTTATGGAAACACCATATATTTT

D gene: TRBD1
V gene: TRBV5-1
J gene: TRBJ2-7
clone size: -
CDR3 protein: CASSSRGTGSEQYF
CDR3 DNA: TGCGCCAGCAGTTCACGTGGGACAGGTTCCGAGCAGTACTTC

D gene: TRBD2
V gene: TRBV5-1
J gene: TRBJ2-1
clone size: -
CDR3 protein: CASSLEASGYNEQFF
CDR3 DNA: TGCGCCAGCAGCTTGGAAGCTAGCGGCTACAATGAGCAGTTCTTC

D gene: TRBD1
V gene: TRBV30
J gene: TRBJ1-6
clone size: -
CDR3 protein: CAWRDRYNSPLHF
CDR3 DNA: TGTGCCTGGAGGGACAGGTATAATTCACCCCTCCACTTT

D gene: TRBD1
V gene: TRBV6-6
J gene: TRBJ1-5
clone size: -
CDR3 protein: CASRGQGGNQPQHF
CDR3 DNA: TGTGCCAGCAGGGGACAGGGCGGCAATCAGCCCCAGCATTTT

D gene: -
V gene: TRBV21-1
J gene: TRBJ1-5
clone size: -
CDR3 protein: CASSAQGQWPPPQHF
CDR3 DNA: TGTGCCAGCAGCGCACAGGGACAGTGGCCTCCTCCCCAGCATTTT

D gene: TRBD1
V gene: TRBV6-1
J gene: TRBJ1-4
clone size: -
CDR3 protein: CASTLDRGREKLFF
CDR3 DNA: TGTGCCAGCACCTTGGACAGGGGGCGTGAAAAACTGTTTTTT

D gene: TRBD1
V gene: TRBV4-3
J gene: TRBJ2-7
clone size: -
CDR3 protein: CASSHLGTGDNEQYF
CDR3 DNA: TGCGCCAGCAGCCACCTCGGGACAGGGGATAACGAGCAGTACTTC

D gene: -
V gene: TRBV19
J gene: TRBJ2-5
clone size: -
CDR3 protein: CASSTRHAQETQYF
CDR3 DNA: TGTGCCAGTAGTACCCGACACGCGCAAGAGACCCAGTACTTC

D gene: -
V gene: TRBV7-6
J gene: TRBJ2-5
clone size: -
CDR3 protein: CASSLFEGAETQYF
CDR3 DNA: TGTGCCAGCAGCTTGTTTGAAGGGGCGGAGACCCAGTACTTC

D gene: -
V gene: TRBV11-2
J gene: TRBJ1-5
clone size: -
CDR3 protein: CASSNTGQPQHF
CDR3 DNA: TGTGCCAGCAGCAATACAGGGCAGCCCCAGCATTTT

D gene: TRBD2
V gene: TRBV5-4
J gene: TRBJ2-3
clone size: once
CDR3 protein: CASSPGASFRTSGRENTQYF
CDR3 DNA: TGTGCCAGCAGCCCTGGGGCCAGTTTTCGGACTAGCGGGAGGGAAAATACGCAGTATTTT

D gene: -
V gene: TRBV7-2
J gene: TRBJ2-5
clone size: -
CDR3 protein: CASSREILETQYF
CDR3 DNA: TGTGCCAGCAGCCGGGAAATCCTAGAGACCCAGTACTTC

D gene: -
V gene: TRBV4-1
J gene: TRBJ1-5
clone size: -
CDR3 protein: CASSLGDSNQPQHF
CDR3 DNA: TGCGCCAGCAGCCTGGGGGATAGCAATCAGCCCCAGCATTTT

D gene: -
V gene: TRBV14
J gene: TRBJ1-5
clone size: few
CDR3 protein: CASSRRAVDSSNQPQHF
CDR3 DNA: TGTGCCAGCAGCCGGCGGGCCGTAGACAGCAGCAATCAGCCCCAGCATTTT

D gene: TRBD2
V gene: TRBV7-2
J gene: TRBJ2-1
clone size: -
CDR3 protein: CASSLISGRANEQFF
CDR3 DNA: TGTGCCAGCAGCTTAATTAGCGGGAGGGCGAATGAGCAGTTCTTC

D gene: -
V gene: TRBV15
J gene: TRBJ1-1
clone size: once
CDR3 protein: CATSGKQGGSTEAFF
CDR3 DNA: TGTGCCACCAGCGGCAAACAGGGAGGTTCCACTGAAGCTTTCTTT

D gene: -
V gene: TRBV30
J gene: TRBJ1-4
clone size: -
CDR3 protein: CAWTTSPEKLFF
CDR3 DNA: TGTGCCTGGACTACTTCCCCTGAAAAACTGTTTTTT

D gene: TRBD1
V gene: TRBV4-1
J gene: TRBJ1-5
clone size: -
CDR3 protein: CASSQGQGGNQPQHF
CDR3 DNA: TGCGCCAGCAGCCAGGGACAGGGGGGCAATCAGCCCCAGCATTTT

D gene: -
V gene: TRBV12-5
J gene: TRBJ2-7
clone size: -
CDR3 protein: CASGLSSPNEQYF
CDR3 DNA: TGTGCTAGTGGTTTGTCCTCTCCCAACGAGCAGTACTTC

D gene: TRBD2
V gene: TRBV4-2
J gene: TRBJ2-1
clone size: -
CDR3 protein: CASSPPTSGGFTYNEQFF
CDR3 DNA: TGTGCCAGCAGCCCACCGACTAGCGGGGGATTTACCTACAATGAGCAGTTCTTC

D gene: -
V gene: TRBV7-9
J gene: TRBJ1-1
clone size: -
CDR3 protein: CASSLGGFPAFF
CDR3 DNA: TGTGCCAGCAGCTTAGGGGGTTTTCCAGCTTTCTTT

D gene: -
V gene: TRBV6-4
J gene: TRBJ2-1
clone size: -
CDR3 protein: CASSDSFLGSAEQFF
CDR3 DNA: TGTGCCAGCAGTGACTCCTTTTTAGGTTCGGCTGAGCAGTTCTTC

D gene: -
V gene: TRBV6-5
J gene: TRBJ1-1
clone size: -
CDR3 protein: CASSYQGDNTEAFF
CDR3 DNA: TGTGCCAGCAGTTACCAGGGTGACAACACTGAAGCTTTCTTT

D gene: -
V gene: TRBV7-8
J gene: TRBJ2-5
clone size: -
CDR3 protein: CASSSTPGTQYF
CDR3 DNA: TGTGCCAGCAGCTCAACACCCGGGACCCAGTACTTC

D gene: -
V gene: TRBV5-1
J gene: TRBJ1-1
clone size: -
CDR3 protein: CASSFSGRNTEAFF
CDR3 DNA: TGCGCCAGCAGCTTTTCGGGGCGGAACACTGAAGCTTTCTTT

D gene: TRBD2
V gene: TRBV7-9
J gene: TRBJ2-1
clone size: -
CDR3 protein: CASSYTSGRHNEQFF
CDR3 DNA: TGTGCCAGCAGCTACACTAGCGGGAGGCACAATGAGCAGTTCTTC

D gene: -
V gene: TRBV5-1
J gene: TRBJ2-5
clone size: -
CDR3 protein: CASSLVQQETQYF
CDR3 DNA: TGCGCCAGCAGCTTGGTTCAGCAAGAGACCCAGTACTTC

D gene: -
V gene: TRBV18
J gene: TRBJ1-3
clone size: -
CDR3 protein: CASSPRGNTIYF
CDR3 DNA: TGTGCCAGCTCACCCCGTGGAAACACCATATATTTT

D gene: -
V gene: TRBV7-8
J gene: TRBJ1-2
clone size: -
CDR3 protein: CASSLAPINYGYTF
CDR3 DNA: TGTGCCAGCAGCTTAGCCCCGATTAACTATGGCTACACCTTC

D gene: -
V gene: TRBV30
J gene: TRBJ2-3
clone size: -
CDR3 protein: CAWSVYGARTQYF
CDR3 DNA: TGTGCCTGGAGTGTATACGGCGCTCGTACGCAGTATTTT

D gene: -
V gene: TRBV9
J gene: TRBJ2-2
clone size: -
CDR3 protein: CASSVSAVNTGELFF
CDR3 DNA: TGTGCCAGCAGCGTATCGGCGGTGAACACCGGGGAGCTGTTTTTT

D gene: TRBD1
V gene: TRBV7-9
J gene: TRBJ1-5
clone size: once
CDR3 protein: CASSPGTGQINQPQHF
CDR3 DNA: TGTGCCAGCAGCCCCGGGACAGGGCAAATCAATCAGCCCCAGCATTTT

D gene: -
V gene: TRBV14
J gene: TRBJ1-4
clone size: -
CDR3 protein: CASSQDRREAGLANEKLFF
CDR3 DNA: TGTGCCAGCAGCCAAGATCGACGGGAGGCGGGACTAGCTAATGAAAAACTGTTTTTT

D gene: TRBD1
V gene: TRBV10-3
J gene: TRBJ1-1
clone size: -
CDR3 protein: CAISERDRAAEAFF
CDR3 DNA: TGTGCCATCAGTGAGAGGGACAGAGCCGCTGAAGCTTTCTTT

D gene: -
V gene: TRBV30
J gene: TRBJ1-1
clone size: -
CDR3 protein: CAWRGMTETGTEAFF
CDR3 DNA: TGTGCCTGGAGGGGCATGACAGAGACGGGCACTGAAGCTTTCTTT

D gene: -
V gene: TRBV27
J gene: TRBJ1-1
clone size: -
CDR3 protein: CASSLYPTIPTEAFF
CDR3 DNA: TGTGCCAGCAGTTTATATCCGACAATCCCCACTGAAGCTTTCTTT

D gene: -
V gene: TRBV7-6
J gene: TRBJ2-7
clone size: -
CDR3 protein: CASSLSPEVTYEQYF
CDR3 DNA: TGTGCCAGCAGCTTAAGTCCAGAGGTCACCTACGAGCAGTACTTC

D gene: TRBD1
V gene: TRBV7-2
J gene: TRBJ1-4
clone size: -
CDR3 protein: CASSLQGAIEKLFF
CDR3 DNA: TGTGCCAGCAGCTTGCAGGGGGCAATTGAAAAACTGTTTTTT

D gene: -
V gene: TRBV2
J gene: TRBJ1-1
clone size: -
CDR3 protein: CASRRQTNTEAFF
CDR3 DNA: TGTGCCAGCAGGAGGCAGACGAACACTGAAGCTTTCTTT

D gene: TRBD2
V gene: TRBV27
J gene: TRBJ2-3
clone size: -
CDR3 protein: CASSSGLAGVAYLRDF
CDR3 DNA: TGTGCCAGCAGTTCGGGACTAGCGGGAGTCGCCTACCTCAGGGATTTT

D gene: -
V gene: TRBV5-4
J gene: TRBJ2-3
clone size: -
CDR3 protein: CASSGGMGPSNRATQYF
CDR3 DNA: TGTGCCAGCAGCGGGGGTATGGGACCAAGTAACAGGGCTACGCAGTATTTT

D gene: TRBD1
V gene: TRBV7-9
J gene: TRBJ2-3
clone size: -
CDR3 protein: CASSPGQGAGDTQYF
CDR3 DNA: TGTGCCAGCAGCCCGGGACAGGGGGCGGGGGATACGCAGTATTTT

D gene: -
V gene: TRBV5-4
J gene: TRBJ1-2
clone size: once
CDR3 protein: CASSLVGRGRNYGYTF
CDR3 DNA: TGTGCCAGCAGCTTGGTTGGCAGGGGAAGGAACTATGGCTACACCTTC

D gene: TRBD1
V gene: TRBV5-1
J gene: TRBJ2-5
clone size: -
CDR3 protein: CASSTGGQETQYF
CDR3 DNA: TGCGCCAGCAGCACAGGGGGCCAAGAGACCCAGTACTTC